This entry concerns a single T cell receptor (beta chain). Antigen unknown. The data are from a study of T cell responses to AZD1222 COVID-19 vaccine. Study-wide results and caveats: At baseline, seropositivity was found in only six or seven AZD1222 recipients.

Germline-derived CDR1 and CDR2 are SGHRS and YFSETQ. With V trimmed by 2 bases and J by 12 bases, 5 bases remained unmatched. The CDR3 totals 11 residues. TCRdb's table, derived via immunoSEQ multiplex PCR, lists solely in-frame clones and lacks some. Here the sample spans 120,000 or so clones, about nine tenths being singletons. V gene TRBV5-1 combines with J gene TRBJ2-7; TRBD2 matches at 7 bases. This sequence originates from an adult who received the AZD1222 COVID-19 vaccine. The source material was peripheral blood, sampled 28 days after the second AZD1222 dose. Written as DNA, the CDR3 is TGCGCCAGCAGCTTAGCGGGGTATTGGTACTTC. It encodes CASSLAGYWYF. Supplemented by reference TRBV5-1 and TRBJ2-7, the full variable domain reads KAGVTQTPRYLIKTRGQQVTLSCSPISGHRSVSWYQQTPGQGLQFLFEYFSETQRNKGNFPGRFSGRQFSNSRSEMNVSTLELGDSALYLCASSLAGYWYFGPGTRLTVT.